This entry concerns a single T cell receptor (beta chain). This sample is part of a study of blood T cell repertoires in COVID-19. CDR1 is SGHNT, CDR2 YENEEA, per germline. The V gene end was trimmed by 4 bases and the J gene end by 4 bases; junction bases not matched to a gene: 4. This CDR3 is built from 14 residues. Data came from immunoSEQ multiplex PCR; TCRdb stores just in-frame clones and leaves some out. The table records 52,000 or so clones, about 70% of them present only once. The receptor's source is a man over 45 with active or convalescent COVID-19. This chain joins TRBV11-3 and TRBJ2-3; 8 bases are shared with TRBD1. Material: peripheral blood. CDR3 loop: CASSSRTGPDTQYF. In DNA, the CDR3 is TGTGCCAGCAGCTCGCGGACAGGGCCAGATACGCAGTATTTT.